What follows is one T cell receptor beta chain and its context. Its antigen is undetermined. These data belong to a study of T-cell reconstitution after alpha-beta-depleted transplantation in children. Unique molecular identifiers were used in preparing the TCRbeta library. TCRdb reprocessed the PCR reads with MiXCR, giving one entry per CDR3 protein. Seen here are roughly 790,000 distinct CDR3 sequences, less than 20% observed once, and the top ten hold 5%. Per the germline V gene, CDR1 is MNHEY and CDR2 is SMNVEV (reference sequence). Germline trimming cut 6 bases from V and 0 bases from J; bases unmatched to any gene: 4. The CDR3 contains 15 residues. Broader study findings: Fresh T-cell production supplied most of the T-cell counts and diversity seen one year after transplant. Elevated TCRbeta diversity at day 60 was traced, in some patients, to surviving recipient T cells and thymic progenitors. Several hundred graft clones that had expanded were reportedly the source of alpha-beta T cells about two months after transplant.

This TCR was recovered from a male patient aged 10-17 years who had a stem cell transplant for acute lymphoblastic leukemia, so the T cells may come from the graft donor. The sample in question was PBMCs, mostly from graft donor cells, obtained 360 days after TCRalphabeta/CD19-depleted stem cell transplant. The chain combines TRBV27 with TRBJ2-3, with TRBD1 matching over 9 bases. The DNA for the CDR3 is TGTGCCAGCAGGGACGGACAGGGGAGCACAGATACGCAGTATTTT. Amino acid sequence: CASRDGQGSTDTQYF.